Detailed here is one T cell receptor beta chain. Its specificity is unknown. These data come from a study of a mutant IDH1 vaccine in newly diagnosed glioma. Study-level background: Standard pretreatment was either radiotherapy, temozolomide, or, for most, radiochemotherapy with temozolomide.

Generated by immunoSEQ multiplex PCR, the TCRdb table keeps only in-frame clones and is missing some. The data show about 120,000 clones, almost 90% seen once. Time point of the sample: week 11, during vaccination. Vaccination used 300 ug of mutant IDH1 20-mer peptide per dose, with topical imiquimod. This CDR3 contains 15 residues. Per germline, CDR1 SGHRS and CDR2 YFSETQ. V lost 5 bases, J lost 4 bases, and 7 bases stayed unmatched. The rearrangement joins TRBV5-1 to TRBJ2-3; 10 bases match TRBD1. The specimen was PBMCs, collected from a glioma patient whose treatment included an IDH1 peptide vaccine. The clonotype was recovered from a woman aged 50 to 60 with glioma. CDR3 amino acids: CASRSTGGGADTQYF. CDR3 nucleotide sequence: TGCGCCAGCAGGTCGACAGGGGGCGGCGCAGATACGCAGTATTTT.